This T cell receptor beta chain was retrieved from a study of T cells in Graves' hyperthyroidism and ophthalmopathy. Germline lookup yields CDR1 SEHNR and CDR2 FQNEAQ (reference sequence). The germline V and J ends were trimmed by 8 bases and 2 bases, with 12 bases remaining between them. This CDR3 spans 13 amino acids. Every diagnosis used clinical symptoms, serum thyroxine and TRAb, thyroid ultrasound and orbital computed tomography. An approximately 10 ml volume of fresh peripheral blood provided the PBMCs. Study observations and caveats: The model predicted ophthalmopathy a median roughly 6.5 months before onset. Expanded thyroid clonotypes (above 0.001) were mostly also found in blood.

A remark on this clonotype: Antigen unknown.

Amplification targeted TCR beta CDR3 regions from RNA transcripts. A set of HTBI primers served as the primers for a first-round RT-PCR of the TCR CDR3. From the multiplex PCR reads, TCRdb called clonotypes with MiXCR, one entry per CDR3 protein. In the table there are a few hundred thousand distinct CDR3 sequences, 22% of which are singletons. Sequenced input: blood. The source is an older woman with Graves' ophthalmopathy. The chain uses TRBV7-9 and TRBJ1-1; TRBD1 is a possible D gene (6 bases). CDR3 nucleotides: TGTGCCAGCCGGAGGGGGGATAACACTGAAGCTTTCTTT. Translated, it gives CASRRGDNTEAFF.